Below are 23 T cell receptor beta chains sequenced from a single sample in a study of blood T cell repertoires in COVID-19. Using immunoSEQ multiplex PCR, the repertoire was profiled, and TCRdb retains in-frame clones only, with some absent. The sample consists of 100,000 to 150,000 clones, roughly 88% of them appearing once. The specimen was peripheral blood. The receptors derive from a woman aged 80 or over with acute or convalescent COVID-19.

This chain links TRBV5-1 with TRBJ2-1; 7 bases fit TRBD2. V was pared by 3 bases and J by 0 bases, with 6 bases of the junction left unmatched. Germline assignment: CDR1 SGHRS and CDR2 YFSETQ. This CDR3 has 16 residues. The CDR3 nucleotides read TGCGCCAGCAGCTGGGGAGGGGAAAGCTCCTACAATGAGCAGTTCTTC. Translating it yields CASSWGGESSYNEQFF.

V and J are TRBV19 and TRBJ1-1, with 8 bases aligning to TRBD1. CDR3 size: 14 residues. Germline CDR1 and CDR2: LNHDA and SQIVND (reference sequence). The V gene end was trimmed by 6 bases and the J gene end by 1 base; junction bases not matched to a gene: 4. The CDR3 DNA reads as TGTGCCAGTAGATATGACAGGGGGAACACTGAAGCTTTCTTT. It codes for CASRYDRGNTEAFF.

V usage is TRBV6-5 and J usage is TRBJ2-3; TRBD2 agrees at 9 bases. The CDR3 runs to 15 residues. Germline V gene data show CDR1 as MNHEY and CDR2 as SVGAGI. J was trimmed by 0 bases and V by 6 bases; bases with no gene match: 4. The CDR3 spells CASSLAGASTDTQYF. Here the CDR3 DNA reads TGTGCCAGCAGCTTAGCGGGGGCTAGCACAGATACGCAGTATTTT.

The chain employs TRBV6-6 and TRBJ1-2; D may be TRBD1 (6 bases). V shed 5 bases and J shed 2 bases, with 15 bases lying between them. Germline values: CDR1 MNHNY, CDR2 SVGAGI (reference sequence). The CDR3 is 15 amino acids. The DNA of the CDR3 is TGTGCCAGCAGTCTCGACAGGTATAGCAACTATGGCTACACCTTC. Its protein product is CASSLDRYSNYGYTF.

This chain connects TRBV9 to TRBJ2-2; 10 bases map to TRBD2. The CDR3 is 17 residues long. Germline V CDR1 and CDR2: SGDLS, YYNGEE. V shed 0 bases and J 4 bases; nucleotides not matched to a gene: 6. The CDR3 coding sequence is TGTGCCAGCAGCGTAGGAAGCGGGGGGGCCTTCACCGGGGAGCTGTTTTTT. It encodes CASSVGSGGAFTGELFF. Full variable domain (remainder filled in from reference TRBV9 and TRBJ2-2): DSGVTQTPKHLITATGQRVTLRCSPRSGDLSVYWYQQSLDQGLQFLIQYYNGEERAKGNILERFSAQQFPDLHSELNLSSLELGDSALYFCASSVGSGGAFTGELFFGEGSRLTVL.

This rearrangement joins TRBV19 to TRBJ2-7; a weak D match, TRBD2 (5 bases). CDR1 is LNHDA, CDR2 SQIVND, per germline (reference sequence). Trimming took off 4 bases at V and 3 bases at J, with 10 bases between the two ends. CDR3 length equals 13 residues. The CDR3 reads CASSSGLFYEQYF. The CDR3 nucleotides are TGTGCCAGTAGTAGCGGACTGTTCTACGAGCAGTACTTC.

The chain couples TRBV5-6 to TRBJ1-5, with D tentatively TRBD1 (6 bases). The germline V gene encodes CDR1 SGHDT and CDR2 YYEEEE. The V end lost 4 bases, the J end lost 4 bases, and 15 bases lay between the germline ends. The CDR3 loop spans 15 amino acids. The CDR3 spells CASSPAADRNQPQHF. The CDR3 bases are TGTGCCAGCAGCCCGGCCGCGGACAGAAATCAGCCCCAGCATTTT.

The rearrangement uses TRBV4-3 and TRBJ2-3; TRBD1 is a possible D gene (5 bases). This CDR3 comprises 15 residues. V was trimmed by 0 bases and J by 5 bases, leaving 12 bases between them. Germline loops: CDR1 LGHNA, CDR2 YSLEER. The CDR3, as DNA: TGCGCCAGCAGCCAAGAGTCGCAGGGTGGAGATACGCAGTATTTT. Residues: CASSQESQGGDTQYF.

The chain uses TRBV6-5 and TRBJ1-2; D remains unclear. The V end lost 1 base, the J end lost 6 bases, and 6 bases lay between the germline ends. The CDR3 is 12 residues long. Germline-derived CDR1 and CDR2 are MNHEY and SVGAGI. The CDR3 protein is CASSYFGDGYTF. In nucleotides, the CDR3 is TGTGCCAGCAGTTACTTCGGGGATGGCTACACCTTC.

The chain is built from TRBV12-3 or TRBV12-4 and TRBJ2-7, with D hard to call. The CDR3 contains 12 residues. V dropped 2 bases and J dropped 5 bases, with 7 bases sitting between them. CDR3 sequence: CASSLWQDEQYF. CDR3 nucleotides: TGTGCCAGCAGTTTATGGCAGGACGAGCAGTACTTC.

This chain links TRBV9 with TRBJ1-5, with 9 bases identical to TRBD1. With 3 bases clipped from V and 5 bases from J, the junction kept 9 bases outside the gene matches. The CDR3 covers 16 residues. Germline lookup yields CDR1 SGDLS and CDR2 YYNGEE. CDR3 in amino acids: CASSAWPDRGDQPQHF. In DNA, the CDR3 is TGTGCCAGCAGCGCCTGGCCCGACAGGGGGGATCAGCCCCAGCATTTT.

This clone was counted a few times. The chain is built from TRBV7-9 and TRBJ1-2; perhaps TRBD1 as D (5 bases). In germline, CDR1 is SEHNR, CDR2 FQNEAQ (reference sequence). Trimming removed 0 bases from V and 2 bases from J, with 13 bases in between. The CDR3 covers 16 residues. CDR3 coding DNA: TGTGCCAGCAGCTTAGCGCGGGGGGAAGGAAACTATGGCTACACCTTC. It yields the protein CASSLARGEGNYGYTF.

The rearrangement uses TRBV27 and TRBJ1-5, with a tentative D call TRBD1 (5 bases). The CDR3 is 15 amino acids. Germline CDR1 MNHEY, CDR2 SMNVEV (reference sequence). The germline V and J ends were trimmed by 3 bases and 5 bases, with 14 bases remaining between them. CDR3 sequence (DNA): TGTGCCAGCAGTTTCGTGGGGGGAACAGATCAGCCCCAGCATTTT. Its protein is CASSFVGGTDQPQHF.

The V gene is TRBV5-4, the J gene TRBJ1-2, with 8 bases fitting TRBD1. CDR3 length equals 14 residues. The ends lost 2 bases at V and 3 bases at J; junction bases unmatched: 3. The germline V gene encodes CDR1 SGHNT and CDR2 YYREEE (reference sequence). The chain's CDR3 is CASSFSGGDYGYTF. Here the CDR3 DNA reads TGTGCCAGCAGCTTTTCAGGGGGCGACTATGGCTACACCTTC. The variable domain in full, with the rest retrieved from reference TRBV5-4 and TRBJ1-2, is ETGVTQSPTHLIKTRGQQVTLRCSSQSGHNTVSWYQQALGQGPQFIFQYYREEENGRGNFPPRFSGLQFPNYSSELNVNALELDDSALYLCASSFSGGDYGYTFGSGTRLTVV.

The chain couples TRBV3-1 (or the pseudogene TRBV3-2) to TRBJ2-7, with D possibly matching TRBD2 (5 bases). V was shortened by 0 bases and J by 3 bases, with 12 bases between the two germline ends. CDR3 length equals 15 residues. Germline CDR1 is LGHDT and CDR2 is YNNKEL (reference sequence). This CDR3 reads CASSQDPRGLYEQYF. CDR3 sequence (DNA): TGTGCCAGCAGCCAAGATCCCCGAGGGCTCTACGAGCAGTACTTC.

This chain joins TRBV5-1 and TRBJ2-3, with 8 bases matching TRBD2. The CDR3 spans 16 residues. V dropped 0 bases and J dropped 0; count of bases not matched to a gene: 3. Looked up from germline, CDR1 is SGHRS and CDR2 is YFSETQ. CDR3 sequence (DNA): TGCGCCAGCAGCTTGGATTTAGCGGGGAGCACAGATACGCAGTATTTT. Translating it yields CASSLDLAGSTDTQYF.

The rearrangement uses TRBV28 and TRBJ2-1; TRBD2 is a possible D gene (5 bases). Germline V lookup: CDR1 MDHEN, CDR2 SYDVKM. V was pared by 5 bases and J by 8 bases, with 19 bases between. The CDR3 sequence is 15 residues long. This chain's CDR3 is CASSPTGGIGDEQFF. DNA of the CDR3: TGTGCCAGCAGTCCCACCGGAGGAATAGGCGATGAGCAGTTCTTC.

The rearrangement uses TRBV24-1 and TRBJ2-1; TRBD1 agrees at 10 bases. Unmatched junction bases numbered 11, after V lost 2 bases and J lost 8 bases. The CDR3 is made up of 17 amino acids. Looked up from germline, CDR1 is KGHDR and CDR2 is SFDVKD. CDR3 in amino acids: CATSDYPRQGAYDEQFF. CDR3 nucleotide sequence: TGTGCCACCAGTGATTACCCCCGACAGGGGGCTTACGATGAGCAGTTCTTC.

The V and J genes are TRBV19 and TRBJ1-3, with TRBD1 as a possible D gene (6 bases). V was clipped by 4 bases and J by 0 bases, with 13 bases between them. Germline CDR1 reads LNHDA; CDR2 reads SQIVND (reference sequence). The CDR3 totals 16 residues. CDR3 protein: CASSTGGQSSGNTIYF. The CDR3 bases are TGTGCCAGTAGTACAGGTGGACAGAGCTCTGGAAACACCATATATTTT.

The CDR3 bases are TGTGCCAGTAGTATAGGGGGGACTAGCGCCTACGAGCAGTACTTC. This translates into CASSIGGTSAYEQYF. The V gene is TRBV19, the J gene TRBJ2-7, with TRBD2 matching over 10 bases. V trimming: 1 base; J trimming: 2 bases; junction bases outside the gene matches: 2. The CDR3 is 15 residues long. Germline lookup yields CDR1 LNHDA and CDR2 SQIVND (reference sequence).

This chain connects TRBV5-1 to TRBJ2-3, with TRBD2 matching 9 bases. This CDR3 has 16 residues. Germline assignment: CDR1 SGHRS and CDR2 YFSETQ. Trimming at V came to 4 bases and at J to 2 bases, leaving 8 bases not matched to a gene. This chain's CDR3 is CASSPPGTSYTDTQYF. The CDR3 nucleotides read TGCGCCAGCAGCCCCCCCGGGACTAGCTACACAGATACGCAGTATTTT.

The CDR3 DNA is TGTGCCAGTAGTATGGAAGGGAGGGGGCAGCCCCAGCATTTT. Protein product: CASSMEGRGQPQHF. The chain has TRBV19 and TRBJ1-5; D possibly corresponds to TRBD1 (6 bases). CDR1 LNHDA and CDR2 SQIVND come from the germline V gene (reference sequence). This CDR3 comprises 14 residues. Trimming pared 3 bases from V and 7 bases from J, leaving 13 bases between.

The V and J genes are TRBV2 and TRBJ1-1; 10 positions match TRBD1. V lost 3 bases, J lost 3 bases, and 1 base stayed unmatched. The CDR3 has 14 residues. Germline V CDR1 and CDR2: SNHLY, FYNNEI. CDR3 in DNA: TGTGCCAGCAGTGAGGGACAGGGGTACACTGAAGCTTTCTTT. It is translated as CASSEGQGYTEAFF. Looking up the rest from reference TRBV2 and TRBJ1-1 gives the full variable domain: EPEVTQTPSHQVTQMGQEVILRCVPISNHLYFYWYRQILGQKVEFLVSFYNNEISEKSEIFDDQFSVERPDGSNFTLKIRSTKLEDSAMYFCASSEGQGYTEAFFGQGTRLTVV.